Here is one TCR beta chain with its context. Its specificity is unknown. These data come from a study of cytomegalovirus exposure and HLA in healthy donors. Study-level background: Tens of millions of unique TCR sequences came from HLA-typed donors in an early release. Study-level results: In an earlier analysis, productive rearrangement rates for most beta V segments clustered near 87% or 30%.

The PCR contained 60 Vbeta and 13 Jbeta primers. Sequencing was performed with immunoSEQ multiplex PCR; in TCRdb, only in-frame clones are kept and a portion is missing. The data hold 170,000 or so clones, with 75% to 90% observed a single time. V was clipped by 1 base and J by 0 bases, with 21 bases between them. The V gene's germline CDR1 is SGHAT and CDR2 FQNNGV. CDR3 size: 19 residues. This TCR came from a man in his thirties or forties in good health and CMV-seropositive. This chain connects TRBV11-2 to TRBJ1-1; D is unclear. The sequencing input was PBMCs. As DNA, the CDR3 is TGTGCCAGCAGCTTAGTTAGTTTTCGTTCGGGGTTGATGAACACTGAAGCTTTCTTT. Its protein product is CASSLVSFRSGLMNTEAFF.